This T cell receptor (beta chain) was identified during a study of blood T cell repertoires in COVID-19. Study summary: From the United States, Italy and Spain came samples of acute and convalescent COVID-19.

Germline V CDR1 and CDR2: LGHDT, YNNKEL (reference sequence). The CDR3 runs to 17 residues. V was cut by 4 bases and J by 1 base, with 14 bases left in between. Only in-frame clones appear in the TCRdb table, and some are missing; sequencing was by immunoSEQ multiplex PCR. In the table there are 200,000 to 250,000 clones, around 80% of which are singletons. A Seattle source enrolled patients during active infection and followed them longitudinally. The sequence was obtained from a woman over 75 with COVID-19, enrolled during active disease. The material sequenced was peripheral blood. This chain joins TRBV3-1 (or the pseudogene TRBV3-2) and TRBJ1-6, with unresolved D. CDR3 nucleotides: TGTGCCAGCAGCCCAGAGGCCTCCGGGTCCTATAATTCACCCCTCCACTTT. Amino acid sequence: CASSPEASGSYNSPLHF.